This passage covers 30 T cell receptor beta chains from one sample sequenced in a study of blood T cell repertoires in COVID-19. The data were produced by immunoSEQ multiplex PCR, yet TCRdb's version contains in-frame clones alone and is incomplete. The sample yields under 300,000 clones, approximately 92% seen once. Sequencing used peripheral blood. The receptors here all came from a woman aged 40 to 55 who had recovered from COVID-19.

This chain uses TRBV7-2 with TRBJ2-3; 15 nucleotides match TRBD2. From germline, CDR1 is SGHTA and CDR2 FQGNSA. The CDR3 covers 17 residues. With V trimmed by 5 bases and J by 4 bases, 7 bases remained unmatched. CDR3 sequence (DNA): TGTGCCAGCAGCCAAACCGGGACTAGCGGGAGGCCAGATACGCAGTATTTT. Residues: CASSQTGTSGRPDTQYF.

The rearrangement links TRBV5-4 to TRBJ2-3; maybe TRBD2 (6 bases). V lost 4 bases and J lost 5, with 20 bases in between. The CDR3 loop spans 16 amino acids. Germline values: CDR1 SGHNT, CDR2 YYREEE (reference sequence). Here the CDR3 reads CASSHGGGDHGDTQYF. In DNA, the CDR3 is TGTGCCAGCAGCCACGGGGGAGGAGATCACGGAGATACGCAGTATTTT. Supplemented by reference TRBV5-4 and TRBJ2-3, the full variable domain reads ETGVTQSPTHLIKTRGQQVTLRCSSQSGHNTVSWYQQALGQGPQFIFQYYREEENGRGNFPPRFSGLQFPNYSSELNVNALELDDSALYLCASSHGGGDHGDTQYFGPGTRLTVL.

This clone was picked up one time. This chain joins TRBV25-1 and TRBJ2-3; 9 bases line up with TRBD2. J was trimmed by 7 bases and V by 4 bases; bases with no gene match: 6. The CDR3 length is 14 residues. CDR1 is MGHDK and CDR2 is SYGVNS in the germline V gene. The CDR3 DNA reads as TGTGCCAGCAGTGTAGCGGGAGCAATAAATACGCAGTATTTT. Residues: CASSVAGAINTQYF.

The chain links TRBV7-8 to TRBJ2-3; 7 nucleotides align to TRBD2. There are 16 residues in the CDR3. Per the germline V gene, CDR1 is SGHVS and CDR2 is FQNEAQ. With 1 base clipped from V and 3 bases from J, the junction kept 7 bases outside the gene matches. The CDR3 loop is CASSLVPAGATDTQYF. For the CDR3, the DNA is TGTGCCAGCAGCTTAGTTCCGGCGGGAGCGACAGATACGCAGTATTTT.

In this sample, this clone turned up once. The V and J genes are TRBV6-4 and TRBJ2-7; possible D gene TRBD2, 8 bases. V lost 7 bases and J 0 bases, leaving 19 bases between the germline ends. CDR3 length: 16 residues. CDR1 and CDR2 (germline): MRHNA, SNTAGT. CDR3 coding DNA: TGTGCCAGCATTCCCGGGGGGGGACAGAGCTCCTACGAGCAGTACTTC. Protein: CASIPGGGQSSYEQYF.

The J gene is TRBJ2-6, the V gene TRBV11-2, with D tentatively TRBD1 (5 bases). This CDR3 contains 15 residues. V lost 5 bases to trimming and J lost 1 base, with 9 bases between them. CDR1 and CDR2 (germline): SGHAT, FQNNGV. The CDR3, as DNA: TGTGCCAGCAGCCGAGACAGTTCTGGGGCCAACGTCCTGACTTTC. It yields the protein CASSRDSSGANVLTF.

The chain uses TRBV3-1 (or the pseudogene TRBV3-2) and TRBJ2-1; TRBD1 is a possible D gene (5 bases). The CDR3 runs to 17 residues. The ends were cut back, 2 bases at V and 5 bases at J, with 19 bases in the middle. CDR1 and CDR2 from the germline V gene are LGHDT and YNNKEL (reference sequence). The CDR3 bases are TGTGCCAGCAGCCAAAGTATCCAGGGAAGAACCCACAATGAGCAGTTCTTC. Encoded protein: CASSQSIQGRTHNEQFF.

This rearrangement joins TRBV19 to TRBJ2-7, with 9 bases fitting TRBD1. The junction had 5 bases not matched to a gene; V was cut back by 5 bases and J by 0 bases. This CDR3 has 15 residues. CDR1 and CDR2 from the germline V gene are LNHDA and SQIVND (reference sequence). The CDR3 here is CASSGDRANSYEQYF. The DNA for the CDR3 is TGTGCCAGTAGTGGGGACAGGGCAAACTCCTACGAGCAGTACTTC.

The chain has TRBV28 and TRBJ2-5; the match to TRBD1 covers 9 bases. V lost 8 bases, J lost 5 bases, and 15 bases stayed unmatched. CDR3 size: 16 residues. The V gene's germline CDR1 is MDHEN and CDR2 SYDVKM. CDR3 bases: TGTGCCAGCCCCTCCCAGGAACAGGGGGCATCTGAGACCCAGTACTTC. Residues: CASPSQEQGASETQYF.

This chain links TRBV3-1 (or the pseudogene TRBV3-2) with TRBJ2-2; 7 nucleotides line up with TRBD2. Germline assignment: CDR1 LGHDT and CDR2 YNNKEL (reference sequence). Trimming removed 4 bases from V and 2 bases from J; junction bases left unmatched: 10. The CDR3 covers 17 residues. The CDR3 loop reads CASSLRLGTINTGELFF. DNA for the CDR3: TGTGCCAGCAGCCTCCGGCTCGGGACTATTAACACCGGGGAGCTGTTTTTT.

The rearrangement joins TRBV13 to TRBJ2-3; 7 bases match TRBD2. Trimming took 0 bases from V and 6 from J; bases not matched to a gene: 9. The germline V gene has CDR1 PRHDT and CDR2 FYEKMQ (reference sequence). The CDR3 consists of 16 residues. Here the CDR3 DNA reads TGTGCCAGCAGCTTAGGCCCGGGCGGGAGTAGGGATACGCAGTATTTT. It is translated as CASSLGPGGSRDTQYF.

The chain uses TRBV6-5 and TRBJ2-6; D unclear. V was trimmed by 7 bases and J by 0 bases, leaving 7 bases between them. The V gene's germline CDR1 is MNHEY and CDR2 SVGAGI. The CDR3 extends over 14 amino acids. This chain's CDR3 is CASKSSSGANVLTF. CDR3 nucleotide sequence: TGTGCCAGCAAGAGTAGCTCTGGGGCCAACGTCCTGACTTTC.

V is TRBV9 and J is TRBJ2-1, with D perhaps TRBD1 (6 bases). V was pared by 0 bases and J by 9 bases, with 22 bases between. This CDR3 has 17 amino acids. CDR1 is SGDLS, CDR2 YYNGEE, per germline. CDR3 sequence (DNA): TGTGCCAGCAGCGTAGACAGTCGAGGCTTTAGGGGGTCTGAGCAGTTCTTC. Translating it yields CASSVDSRGFRGSEQFF.

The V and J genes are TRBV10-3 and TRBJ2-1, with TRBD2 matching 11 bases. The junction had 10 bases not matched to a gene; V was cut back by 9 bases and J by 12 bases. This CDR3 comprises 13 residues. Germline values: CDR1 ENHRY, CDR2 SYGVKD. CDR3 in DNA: TGTGCCATTGGGACTAGCGGAGGGGAAACGCAGTTCTTC. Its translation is CAIGTSGGETQFF.

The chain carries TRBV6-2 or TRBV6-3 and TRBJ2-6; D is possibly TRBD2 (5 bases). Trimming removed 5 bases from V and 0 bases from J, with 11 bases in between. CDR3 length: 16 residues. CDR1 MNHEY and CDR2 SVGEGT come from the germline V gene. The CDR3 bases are TGTGCCAGCAGTAGACGAGGGTCCTCTGGGGCCAACGTCCTGACTTTC. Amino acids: CASSRRGSSGANVLTF.

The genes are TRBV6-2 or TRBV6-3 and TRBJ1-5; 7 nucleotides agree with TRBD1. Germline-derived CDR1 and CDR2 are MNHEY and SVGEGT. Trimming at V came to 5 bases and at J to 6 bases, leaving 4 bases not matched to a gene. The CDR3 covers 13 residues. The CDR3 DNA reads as TGTGCCAGCAGTGACACAGGGGTTCAGCCCCAGCATTTT. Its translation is CASSDTGVQPQHF.

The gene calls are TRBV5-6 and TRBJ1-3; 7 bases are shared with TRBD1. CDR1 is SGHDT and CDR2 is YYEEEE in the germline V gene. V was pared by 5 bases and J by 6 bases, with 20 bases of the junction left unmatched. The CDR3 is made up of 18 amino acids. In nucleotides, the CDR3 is TGTGCCAGCAGTCAAGGAAACAACCGAGACAGGGCCGTAAACACCATATATTTT. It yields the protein CASSQGNNRDRAVNTIYF.

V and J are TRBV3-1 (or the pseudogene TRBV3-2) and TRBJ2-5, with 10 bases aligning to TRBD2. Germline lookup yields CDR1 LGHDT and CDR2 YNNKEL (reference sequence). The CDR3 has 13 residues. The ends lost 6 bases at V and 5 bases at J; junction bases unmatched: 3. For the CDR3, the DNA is TGTGCCAGCAGGCTAGCGGGGGTCGAGACCCAGTACTTC. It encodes CASRLAGVETQYF.

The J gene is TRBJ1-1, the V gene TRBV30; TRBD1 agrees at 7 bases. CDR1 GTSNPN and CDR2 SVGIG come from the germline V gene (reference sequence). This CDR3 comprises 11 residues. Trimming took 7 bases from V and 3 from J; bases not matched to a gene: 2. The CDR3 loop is CALTGDTEAFF. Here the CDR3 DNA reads TGTGCCTTAACAGGGGACACTGAAGCTTTCTTT.

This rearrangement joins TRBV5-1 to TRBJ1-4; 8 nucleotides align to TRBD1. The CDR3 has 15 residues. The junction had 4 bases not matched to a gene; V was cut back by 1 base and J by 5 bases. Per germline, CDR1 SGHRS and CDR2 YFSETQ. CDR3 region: CASSLFGDRNEKLFF. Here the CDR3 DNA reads TGCGCCAGCAGCTTGTTTGGGGACAGGAATGAAAAACTGTTTTTT.

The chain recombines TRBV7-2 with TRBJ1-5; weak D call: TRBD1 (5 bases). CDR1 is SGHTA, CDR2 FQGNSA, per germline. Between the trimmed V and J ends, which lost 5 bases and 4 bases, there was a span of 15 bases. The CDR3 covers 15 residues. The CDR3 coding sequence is TGTGCCAGCAGCCCTACGCGGGGGTTAAATCAGCCCCAGCATTTT. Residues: CASSPTRGLNQPQHF.

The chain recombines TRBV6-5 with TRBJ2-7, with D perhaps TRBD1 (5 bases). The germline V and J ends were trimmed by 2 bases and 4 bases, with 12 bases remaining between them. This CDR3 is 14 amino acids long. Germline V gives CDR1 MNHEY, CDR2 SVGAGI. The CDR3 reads CASSYRQMGYEQYV. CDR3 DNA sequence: TGTGCCAGCAGTTACCGACAGATGGGGTACGAGCAGTACGTC.

The DNA for the CDR3 is TGTGCCAGCAGTGAATATCAGGGATTAGGTGAAAAACTGTTTTTT. Protein sequence: CASSEYQGLGEKLFF. The rearrangement joins TRBV25-1 to TRBJ1-4; TRBD1 might be the D (5 bases). V lost 0 bases, J lost 7 bases, and 12 bases lay in between. CDR3 size: 15 residues. Germline CDR1 and CDR2: MGHDK and SYGVNS.

The CDR3 spells CASSYVFTPSEKAFF. The CDR3 region has the DNA TGTGCCAGCAGTTATGTGTTTACCCCCTCTGAGAAAGCTTTCTTT. The genes are TRBV28 and TRBJ1-1; D is ambiguous. Trimming removed 4 bases from V and 9 bases from J, with 21 bases in between. There are 15 residues in the CDR3. Germline V gene data show CDR1 as MDHEN and CDR2 as SYDVKM.

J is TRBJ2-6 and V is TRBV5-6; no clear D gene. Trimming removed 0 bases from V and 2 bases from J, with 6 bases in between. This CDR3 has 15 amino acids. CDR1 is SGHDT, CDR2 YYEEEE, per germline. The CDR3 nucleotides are TGTGCCAGCAGCTTGGGCCGGGCTGGGGCCAACGTCCTGACTTTC. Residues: CASSLGRAGANVLTF.

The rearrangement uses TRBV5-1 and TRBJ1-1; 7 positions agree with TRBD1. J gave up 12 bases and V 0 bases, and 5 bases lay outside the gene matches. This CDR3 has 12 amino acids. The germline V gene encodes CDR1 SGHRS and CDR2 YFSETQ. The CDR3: CASSLVGTDPFF. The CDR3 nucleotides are TGCGCCAGCAGCTTGGTGGGGACAGACCCTTTCTTT.

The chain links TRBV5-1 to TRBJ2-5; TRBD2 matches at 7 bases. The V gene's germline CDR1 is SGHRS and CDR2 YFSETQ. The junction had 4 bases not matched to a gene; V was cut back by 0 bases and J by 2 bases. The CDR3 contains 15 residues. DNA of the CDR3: TGCGCCAGCAGCTTGGCCGGGACTACTCAAGAGACCCAGTACTTC. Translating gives CASSLAGTTQETQYF.

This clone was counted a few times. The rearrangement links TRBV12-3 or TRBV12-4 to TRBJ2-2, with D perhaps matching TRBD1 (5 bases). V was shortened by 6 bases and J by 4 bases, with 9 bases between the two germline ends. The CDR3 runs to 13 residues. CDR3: CASSGQGTGELFF. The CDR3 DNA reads TGTGCCAGCAGCGGCCAGGGCACCGGGGAGCTGTTTTTT.

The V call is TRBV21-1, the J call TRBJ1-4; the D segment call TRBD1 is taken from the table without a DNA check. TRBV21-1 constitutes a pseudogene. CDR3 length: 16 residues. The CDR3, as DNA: TGTGCCAGCAGCATTCAGACAGGGGTAGAGAATGAAAAACTGTTTTTT. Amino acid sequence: CASSIQTGVENEKLFF.

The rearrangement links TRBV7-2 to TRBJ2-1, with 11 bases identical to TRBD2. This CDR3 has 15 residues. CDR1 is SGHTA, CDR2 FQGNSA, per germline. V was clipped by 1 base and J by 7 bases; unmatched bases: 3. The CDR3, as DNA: TGTGCCAGCAGCTTAGTTAGCGGGAGGGATAATGAGCAGTTCTTC. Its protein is CASSLVSGRDNEQFF.